This paragraph covers one T cell receptor (beta chain) sequence. The CDR3 runs 14 residues. The V gene lost 6 bases and the J gene lost 5 bases, with 15 bases spanning the gap. The entry originates in a study of T cell repertoires in cytomegalovirus infection. TCRdb re-derived calls from the reads in MiXCR, one entry per CDR3 protein. The sample records 180,000 or so distinct CDR3 sequences, about 18% being singletons. J is TRBJ2-3 and V is TRBV12-3 or TRBV12-4; a possible D gene is TRBD2 (6 bases). The sequenced sample was CD8+ T cells from PBMCs. The sequence was obtained from a human donor in good health (CMV status not recorded). Some clones in this sample may be carry-over from other donors' samples. CDR3 DNA: TGTGCCAGCAGGTCCGCGGGGTCGGGAGATACGCAGTATTTT. This codes for CASRSAGSGDTQYF.